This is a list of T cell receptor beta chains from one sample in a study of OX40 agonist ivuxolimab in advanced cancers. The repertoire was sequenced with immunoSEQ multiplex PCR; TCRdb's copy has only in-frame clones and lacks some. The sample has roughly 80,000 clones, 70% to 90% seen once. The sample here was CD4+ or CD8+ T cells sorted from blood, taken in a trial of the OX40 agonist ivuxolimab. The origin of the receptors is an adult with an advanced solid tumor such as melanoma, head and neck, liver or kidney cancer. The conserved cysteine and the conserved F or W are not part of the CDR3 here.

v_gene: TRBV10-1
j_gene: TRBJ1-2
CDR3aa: ASKIGPERNYGYT

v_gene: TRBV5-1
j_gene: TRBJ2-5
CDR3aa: ASRLGQETQY

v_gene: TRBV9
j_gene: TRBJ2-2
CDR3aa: ASRRGESTGELF

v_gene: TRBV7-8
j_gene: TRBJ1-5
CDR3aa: ASSPQGGLQPQH

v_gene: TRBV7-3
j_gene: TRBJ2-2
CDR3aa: ASSFLAGGGELF

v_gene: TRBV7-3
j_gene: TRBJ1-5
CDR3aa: ASSLGPNQPQH

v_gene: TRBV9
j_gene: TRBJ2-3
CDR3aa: ASSAVRWGTDTQY

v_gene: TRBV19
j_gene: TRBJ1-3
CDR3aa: ASPSPGSSGNTIY

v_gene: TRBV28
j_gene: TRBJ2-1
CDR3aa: ASSLPLGSGGWGEQF

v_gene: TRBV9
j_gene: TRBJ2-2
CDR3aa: ASSSPSGSTNTGELF

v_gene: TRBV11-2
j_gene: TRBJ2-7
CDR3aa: ASSPGRTGVAYEQY

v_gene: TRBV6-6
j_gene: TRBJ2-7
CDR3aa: ASSYSGLSGYEQY

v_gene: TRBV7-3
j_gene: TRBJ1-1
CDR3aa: ASSLQSNTEAF

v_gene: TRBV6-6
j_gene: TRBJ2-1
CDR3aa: ASLSAGHNNEQF

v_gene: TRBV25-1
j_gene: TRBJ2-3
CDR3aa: ASSEPGTDTQY

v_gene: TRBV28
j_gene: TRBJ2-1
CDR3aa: ASRTSGTSYNEQF

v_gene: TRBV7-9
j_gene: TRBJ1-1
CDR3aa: ASSLAGDTEAF

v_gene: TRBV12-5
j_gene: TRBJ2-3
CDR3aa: ASGTTGDYTQY

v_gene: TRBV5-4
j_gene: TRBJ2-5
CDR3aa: ASTKGLVRGWSQETQY

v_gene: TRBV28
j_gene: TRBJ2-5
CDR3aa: ASSLPQGGVTQY

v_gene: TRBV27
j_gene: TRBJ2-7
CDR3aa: ASSSGGRLTYEQY

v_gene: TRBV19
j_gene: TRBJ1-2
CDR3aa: ASSSHRDLGANYGYT

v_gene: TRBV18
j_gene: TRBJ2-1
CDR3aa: ASSPQGGGGSYNEQF

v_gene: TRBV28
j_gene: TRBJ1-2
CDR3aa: ASQDWGGYT

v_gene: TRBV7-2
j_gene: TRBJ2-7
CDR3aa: ASSFSLSYEQY

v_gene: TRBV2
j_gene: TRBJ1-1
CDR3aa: ASRGGGNTEAF

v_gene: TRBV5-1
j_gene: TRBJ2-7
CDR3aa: ASSLRGPRVNGDNYEQY

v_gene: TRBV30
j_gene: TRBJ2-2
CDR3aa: AWTSWRTGELF

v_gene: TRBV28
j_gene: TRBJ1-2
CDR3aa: ASTLRTGDGYT

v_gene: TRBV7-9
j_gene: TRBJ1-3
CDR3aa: ASSLPTGLVSGNTIY

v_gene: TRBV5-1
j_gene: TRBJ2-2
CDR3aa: ASSFSNRQASGELF

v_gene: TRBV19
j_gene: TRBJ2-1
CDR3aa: ASSMTRYNEQF

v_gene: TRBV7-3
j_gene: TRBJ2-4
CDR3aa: ASSETGGRFLAKNIQY

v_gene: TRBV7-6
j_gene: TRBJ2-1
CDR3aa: ASSPRTSGSRNEQF

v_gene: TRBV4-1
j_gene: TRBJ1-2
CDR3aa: ASSQEFRQANYGYT

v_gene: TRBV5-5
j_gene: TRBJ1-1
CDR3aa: ASSFHDTEAF

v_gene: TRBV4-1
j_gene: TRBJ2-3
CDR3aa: ASSPPRRLGTDTQY

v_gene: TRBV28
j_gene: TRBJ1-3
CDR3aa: ASLGTVSGNTIY

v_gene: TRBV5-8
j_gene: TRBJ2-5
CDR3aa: ASSPGPGQGAGETQY

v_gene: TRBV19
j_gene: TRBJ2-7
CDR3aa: ASSRGPRTGGYEQY

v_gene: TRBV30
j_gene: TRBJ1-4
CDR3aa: AWSKPGQNNEKLF

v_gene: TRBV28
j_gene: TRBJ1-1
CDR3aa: ASSLLGQGVPEAF

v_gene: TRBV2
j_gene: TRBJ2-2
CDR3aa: ASSSWETGELF

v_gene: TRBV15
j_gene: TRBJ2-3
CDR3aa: ATSRDLASGGASQY

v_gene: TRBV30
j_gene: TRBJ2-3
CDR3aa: AWRIAGAYTDTQY

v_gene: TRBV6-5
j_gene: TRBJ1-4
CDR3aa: ASSFSLGGSNEKLF

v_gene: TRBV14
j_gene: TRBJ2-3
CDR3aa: ASSQWTVSTDTQY

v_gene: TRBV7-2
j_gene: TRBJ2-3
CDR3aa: ASSLDGGSTDTQY

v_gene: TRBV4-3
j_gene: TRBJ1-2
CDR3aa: ASSPFYGTATVYGYT

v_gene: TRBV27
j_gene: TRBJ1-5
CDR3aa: ASSLSGQGGNQPQH

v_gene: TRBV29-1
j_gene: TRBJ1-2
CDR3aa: SVEDLRQGDGYT

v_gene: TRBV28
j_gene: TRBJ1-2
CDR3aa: ASTPPTLNYGYT

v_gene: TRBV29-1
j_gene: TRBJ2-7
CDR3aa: SVGGSGTAYEQY

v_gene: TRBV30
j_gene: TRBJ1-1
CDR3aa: ALDGRHPEAF

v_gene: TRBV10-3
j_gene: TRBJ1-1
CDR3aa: AISELQGSLNTEAF

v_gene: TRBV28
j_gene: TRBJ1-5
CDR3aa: ASSFSSNQPQH

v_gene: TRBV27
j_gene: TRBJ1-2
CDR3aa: ASSLRTGAAYGYT

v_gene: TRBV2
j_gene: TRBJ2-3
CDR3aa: ASRPGLAGPSDTQY